This TCR beta chain was documented in a study of shared T cell receptors in the human thymus. Sequencing used immunoSEQ multiplex PCR; TCRdb keeps in-frame clones, though not all of them. The repertoire consists of just under 550,000 clones, with about 80% occurring once and the leading ten covering 0.013%. Trimming pared 0 bases from V and 1 base from J, leaving 9 bases between. From germline, CDR1 is GTSNPN and CDR2 SVGIG (reference sequence). The CDR3 contains 15 residues. This sample was also put to use in a study of human thymus T cells. From that report: Healthy Finnish infants undergoing corrective surgery for congenital heart defects provided the donor material. Thymic material originated from resections removed in the course of corrective heart surgery. Across thymic and blood repertoires, the usage of V and J genes appeared to be biased.

The TCR comes from a boy younger than two with a congenital heart defect. The chain uses TRBV30 and TRBJ2-2; D is perhaps TRBD1 (5 bases). The sample taken for sequencing was thymocytes. The CDR3 nucleotides are TGTGCCTGGAGTGTCCAGGGAAAGAACACCGGGGAGCTGTTTTTT. It codes for CAWSVQGKNTGELFF.